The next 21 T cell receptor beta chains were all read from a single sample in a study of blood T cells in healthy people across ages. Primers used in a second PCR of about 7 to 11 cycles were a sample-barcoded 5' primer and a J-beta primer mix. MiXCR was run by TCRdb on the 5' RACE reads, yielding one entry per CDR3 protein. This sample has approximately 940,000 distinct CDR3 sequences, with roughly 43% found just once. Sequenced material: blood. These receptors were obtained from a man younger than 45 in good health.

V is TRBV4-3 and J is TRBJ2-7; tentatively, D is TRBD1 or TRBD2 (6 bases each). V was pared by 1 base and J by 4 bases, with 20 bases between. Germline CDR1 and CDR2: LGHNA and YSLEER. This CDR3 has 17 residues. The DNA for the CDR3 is TGCGCCAGCAGCCAAGCCCAGGAGGGGGGAACTGGGTACGAGCAGTACTTC. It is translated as CASSQAQEGGTGYEQYF.

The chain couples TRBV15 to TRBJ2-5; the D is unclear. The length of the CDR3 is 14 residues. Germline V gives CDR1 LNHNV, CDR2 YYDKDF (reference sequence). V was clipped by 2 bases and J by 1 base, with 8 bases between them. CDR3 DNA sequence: TGTGCCACCAGCAGAATGGTACTCCAAGAGACCCAGTACTTC. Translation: CATSRMVLQETQYF. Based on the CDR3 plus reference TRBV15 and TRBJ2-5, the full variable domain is DAMVIQNPRYQVTQFGKPVTLSCSQTLNHNVMYWYQQKSSQAPKLLFHYYDKDFNNEADTPDNFQSRRPNTSFCFLDIRSPGLGDTAMYLCATSRMVLQETQYFGPGTRLLVL.

The CDR3 bases are TGTGCCAGCAGTGACAGGACAGGTCAAGAGACCCAGTACTTC. Translation: CASSDRTGQETQYF. V gene TRBV12-3 or TRBV12-4 combines with J gene TRBJ2-5; TRBD1 matches 7 bases. The CDR3 totals 14 residues. The junction had 5 bases not matched to a gene; V was cut back by 5 bases and J by 2 bases.

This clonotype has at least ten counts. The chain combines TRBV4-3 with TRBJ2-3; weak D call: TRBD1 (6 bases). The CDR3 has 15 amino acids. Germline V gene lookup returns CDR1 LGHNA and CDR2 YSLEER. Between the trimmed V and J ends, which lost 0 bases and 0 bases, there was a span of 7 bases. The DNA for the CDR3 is TGCGCCAGCAGCCAAGAGGGACAAAGCACAGATACGCAGTATTTT. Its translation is CASSQEGQSTDTQYF.

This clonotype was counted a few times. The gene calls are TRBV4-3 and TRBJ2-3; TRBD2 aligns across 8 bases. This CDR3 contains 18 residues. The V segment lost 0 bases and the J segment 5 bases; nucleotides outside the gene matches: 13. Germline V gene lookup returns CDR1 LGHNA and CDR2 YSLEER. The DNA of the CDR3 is TGCGCCAGCAGCCAAGAGGCCCCTCCAGCGGGGGCAATAGATACGCAGTATTTT. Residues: CASSQEAPPAGAIDTQYF.

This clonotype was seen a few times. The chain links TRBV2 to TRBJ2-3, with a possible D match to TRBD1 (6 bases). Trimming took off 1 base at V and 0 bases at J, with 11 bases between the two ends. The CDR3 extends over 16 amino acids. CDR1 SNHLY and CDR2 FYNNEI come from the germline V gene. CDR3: CASSEVSRGSTDTQYF. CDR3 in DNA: TGTGCCAGCAGTGAAGTCTCCAGGGGAAGCACAGATACGCAGTATTTT.

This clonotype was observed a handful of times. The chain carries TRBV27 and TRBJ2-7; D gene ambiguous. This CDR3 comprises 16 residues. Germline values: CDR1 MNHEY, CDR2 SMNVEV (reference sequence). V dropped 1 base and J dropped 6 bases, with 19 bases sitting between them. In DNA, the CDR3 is TGTGCCAGCAGTTTATTTTGGGTTCGGTCTACGGGCGAGCAGTACTTC. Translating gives CASSLFWVRSTGEQYF.

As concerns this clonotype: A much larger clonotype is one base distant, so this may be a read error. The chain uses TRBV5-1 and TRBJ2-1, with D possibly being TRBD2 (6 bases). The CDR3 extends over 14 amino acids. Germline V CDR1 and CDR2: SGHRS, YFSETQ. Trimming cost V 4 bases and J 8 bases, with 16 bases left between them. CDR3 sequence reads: CASSGLPGAYEQFF. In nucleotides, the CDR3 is TGCGCCAGCAGCGGACTACCCGGGGCCTATGAGCAGTTCTTC.

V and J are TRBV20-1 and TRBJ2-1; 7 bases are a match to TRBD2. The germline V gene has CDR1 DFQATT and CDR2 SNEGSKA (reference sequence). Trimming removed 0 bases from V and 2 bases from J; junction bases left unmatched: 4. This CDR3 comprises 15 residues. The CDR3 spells CSARDYRGAYNEQFF. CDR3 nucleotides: TGCAGTGCTAGAGATTACCGGGGGGCCTACAATGAGCAGTTCTTC.

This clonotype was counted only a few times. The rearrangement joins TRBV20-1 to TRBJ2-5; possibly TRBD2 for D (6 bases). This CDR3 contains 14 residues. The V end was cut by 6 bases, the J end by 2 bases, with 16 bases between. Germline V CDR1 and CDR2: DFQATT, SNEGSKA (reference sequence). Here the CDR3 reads CSAPEATRQETQYF. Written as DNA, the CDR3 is TGCAGTGCACCCGAAGCGACTAGACAAGAGACCCAGTACTTC.

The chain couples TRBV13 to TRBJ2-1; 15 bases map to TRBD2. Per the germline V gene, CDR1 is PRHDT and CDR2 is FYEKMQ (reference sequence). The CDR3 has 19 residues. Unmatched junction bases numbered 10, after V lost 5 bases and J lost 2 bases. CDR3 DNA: TGTGCCAGCAGCCCGAAAGGACTAGCGGGGGGGCACCCCTACAATGAGCAGTTCTTC. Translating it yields CASSPKGLAGGHPYNEQFF.

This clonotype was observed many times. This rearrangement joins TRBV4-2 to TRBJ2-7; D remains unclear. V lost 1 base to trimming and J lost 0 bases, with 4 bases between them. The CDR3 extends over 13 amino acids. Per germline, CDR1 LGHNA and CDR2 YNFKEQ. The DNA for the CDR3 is TGTGCCAGCAGCCAAGGGAACTCCTACGAGCAGTACTTC. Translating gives CASSQGNSYEQYF.

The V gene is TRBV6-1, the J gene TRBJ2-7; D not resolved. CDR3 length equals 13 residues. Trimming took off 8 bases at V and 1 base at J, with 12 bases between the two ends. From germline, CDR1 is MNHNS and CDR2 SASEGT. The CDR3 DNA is TGTGCCAGCTCGCTTGAGGAGTCCTACGAGCAGTACTTC. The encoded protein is CASSLEESYEQYF.

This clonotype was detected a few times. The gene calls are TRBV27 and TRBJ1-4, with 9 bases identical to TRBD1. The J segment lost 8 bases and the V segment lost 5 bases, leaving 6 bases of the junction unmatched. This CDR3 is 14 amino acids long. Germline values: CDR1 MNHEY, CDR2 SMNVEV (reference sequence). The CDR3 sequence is CASSPMTGGEKLFF. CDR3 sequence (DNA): TGTGCCAGCAGTCCAATGACAGGGGGAGAAAAACTGTTTTTT.

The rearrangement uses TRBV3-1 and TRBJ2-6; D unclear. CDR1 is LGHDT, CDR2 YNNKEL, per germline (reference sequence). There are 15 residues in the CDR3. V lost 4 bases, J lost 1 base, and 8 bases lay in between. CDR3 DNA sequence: TGTGCCAGCAGCCTCGTAGAATCTGGGGCCAACGTCCTGACTTTC. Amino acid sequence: CASSLVESGANVLTF.

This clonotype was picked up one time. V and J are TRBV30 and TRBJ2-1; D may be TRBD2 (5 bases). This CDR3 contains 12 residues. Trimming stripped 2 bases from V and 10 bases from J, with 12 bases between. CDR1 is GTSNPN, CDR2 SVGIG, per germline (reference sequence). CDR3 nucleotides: TGTGCCTGGAGTCCTACTAGGCGCGAGCAGTTCTTC. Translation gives CAWSPTRREQFF.

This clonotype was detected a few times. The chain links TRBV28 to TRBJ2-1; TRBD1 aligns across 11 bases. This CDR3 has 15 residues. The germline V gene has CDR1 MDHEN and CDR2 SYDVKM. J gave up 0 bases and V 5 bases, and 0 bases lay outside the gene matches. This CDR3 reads CASSGQGASYNEQFF. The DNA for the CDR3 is TGTGCCAGCAGTGGACAGGGGGCCTCCTACAATGAGCAGTTCTTC.

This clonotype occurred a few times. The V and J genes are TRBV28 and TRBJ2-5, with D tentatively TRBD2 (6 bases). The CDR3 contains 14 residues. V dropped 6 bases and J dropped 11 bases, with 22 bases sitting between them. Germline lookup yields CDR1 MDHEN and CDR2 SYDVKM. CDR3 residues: CASSPDGRSGEQYF. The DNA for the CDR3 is TGTGCCAGCAGCCCCGACGGACGGTCGGGGGAGCAGTACTTC.

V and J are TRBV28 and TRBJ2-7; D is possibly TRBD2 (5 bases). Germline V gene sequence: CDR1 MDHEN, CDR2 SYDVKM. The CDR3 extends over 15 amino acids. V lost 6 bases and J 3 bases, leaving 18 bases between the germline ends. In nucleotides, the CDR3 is TGTGCCAGCAGCCCCAGAGCGGAGGTTGGCTACGAGCAGTACTTC. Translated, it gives CASSPRAEVGYEQYF.

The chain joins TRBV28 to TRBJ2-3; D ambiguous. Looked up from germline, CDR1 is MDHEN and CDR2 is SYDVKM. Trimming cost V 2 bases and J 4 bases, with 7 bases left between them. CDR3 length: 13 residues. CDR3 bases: TGTGCCAGCAGTTTAGTAGTAGCAGATACGCAGTATTTT. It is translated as CASSLVVADTQYF.

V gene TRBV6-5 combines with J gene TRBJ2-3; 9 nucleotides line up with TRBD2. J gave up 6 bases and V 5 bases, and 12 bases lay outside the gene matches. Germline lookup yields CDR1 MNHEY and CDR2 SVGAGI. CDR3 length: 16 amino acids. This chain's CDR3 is CASSQTGGGARDTQYF. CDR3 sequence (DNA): TGTGCCAGCAGTCAAACGGGCGGGGGGGCCAGGGATACGCAGTATTTT.